A selection of T cell receptor beta chains follows, all from one sample in a study of shared clonotypes between healthy human individuals. The repertoire was sequenced with immunoSEQ multiplex PCR; TCRdb's copy has only in-frame clones and lacks some. The data contain about 650,000 clones, just under 97% of them singletons. Sequencing input: naive CD8+ T cells sorted from blood. All receptors come from a woman in her 30s in good health. Each CDR3 is given without its conserved first and last residue. Each record gives: V gene, CDR3 protein.

TRBV7-9,ASSQQEGAWVGTEAF
TRBV28,ASLPGQGGAVGAGELF
TRBV5-1,ASSPKTSADTDTQY
TRBV2,ASSGVAGFTGELF
TRBV6-5,ASSPNRVRNTEAF
TRBV27,ASSSQGPDNEQF
TRBV4-1,ASSQGNSPAYEQY
TRBV13,ASSSRGSQETQY
TRBV5-6,ASSLGSASYNEQF
TRBV7-6,ASSNGLAGDQEQF
TRBV7-2,ASTFPEGFNEQF
TRBV7-9,ASSRGLAGIHNEQF
TRBV29-1,SVEHGALIQY
TRBV4-1,ASSQEPQTLYNEQF
TRBV6-4,ASSDPSVGGTDEQF
TRBV23-1,ASRIGLADYNEQF
TRBV7-9,ASNSGGSGETQY
TRBV5-8,ASSDSTVSSYEQY
TRBV27,ASSPPDPQETQY
TRBV5-6,ASSLALGRETQY
TRBV2,ASSEGFRTTFGGELF
TRBV6-6,ASSPTTGYNYGYT
TRBV7-8,ASSLSLAGASTYNEQF
TRBV5-4,ASSISSYEQY
TRBV4-1,ASSPTGQLNYGYT
TRBV7-9,ASSAQGYEQY